Here is one TCR beta chain with its context. Antigen: not known. This sample stems from a study of cytomegalovirus exposure and HLA in healthy donors. Study-level points and caveats: Most TCR sequences were uncommon, yet certain public TCRs appeared in many donors. CMV antigen specificity was confirmed in vitro for three CMV-associated chains. Subsequent analysis of the approximately 130 validation repertoires found a tendency for first-cohort TCR clusters to co-occur.

Trimming took off 6 bases at V and 3 bases at J, with 8 bases between the two ends. Germline CDR1 MDHEN, CDR2 SYDVKM. The CDR3 consists of 12 residues. Assay: immunoSEQ multiplex PCR; the TCRdb copy retains only in-frame clones and omits some. The data show 200,000 or so clones, about 91% seen once. The V call is TRBV28, the J call TRBJ1-1, with D perhaps TRBD1 (5 bases). The clonotype originates from a woman aged 18-35 years in good health and CMV-seronegative. The sample comprised PBMCs. The CDR3 nucleotides read TGTGCCAGCAGCGGGGGAGACACTGAAGCTTTCTTT. Its translation is CASSGGDTEAFF.